These T cell receptor beta chains were read from a single sample in a study of T cells in Graves' hyperthyroidism and ophthalmopathy. MiXCR was run by TCRdb on the multiplex PCR reads, yielding one entry per CDR3 protein. The data hold a few hundred thousand distinct CDR3 sequences, with around a sixth observed a single time. Sequencing input: blood. Receptors originate from a man between 18 and 29 years old with Graves' ophthalmopathy. CDR3s include the opening cysteine and the closing phenylalanine or tryptophan. The D gene is left open where the match is weak. Rows may omit the clone size; those that give it use once, few, many or a size class.

j_call: TRBJ1-2; cdr3_length: 13; v_call: TRBV11-1; clone_size: many; d_call: NA; cdr3_nt: TGTGCCAGCAGCTTGATCAGGAGGGAAGGCTACACCTTC; cdr3_aa: CASSLIRREGYTF
j_call: TRBJ2-7; cdr3_length: 13; v_call: TRBV7-2; clone_size: few; d_call: TRBD1; cdr3_nt: TGTGCCAGCGGACAGGGTTTATCCTACGAGCAGTACTTC; cdr3_aa: CASGQGLSYEQYF
j_call: TRBJ1-5; cdr3_length: 14; v_call: TRBV13; clone_size: NA; d_call: NA; cdr3_nt: TGTGCCAGCAGCTTAGGGCGCAGGACGGGGCCCCAGCATTTT; cdr3_aa: CASSLGRRTGPQHF
j_call: TRBJ2-7; cdr3_length: 13; v_call: TRBV12-3/TRBV12-4; clone_size: many; d_call: NA; cdr3_nt: TGTGCCAGCAGGGGGGACTCTGCCTACGAGCAGTACTTC; cdr3_aa: CASRGDSAYEQYF
j_call: TRBJ1-2; cdr3_length: 13; v_call: TRBV4-1; clone_size: few; d_call: TRBD1; cdr3_nt: TGCGCCAGCAGCCAAAAAGACAGGGGGCTCAACACCTTC; cdr3_aa: CASSQKDRGLNTF
j_call: TRBJ1-2; cdr3_length: 15; v_call: TRBV5-5; clone_size: few; d_call: TRBD1; cdr3_nt: TGTGCCAGCAGCCGCGGAGGGACAGGGGGCCAAGGCTACACCTTC; cdr3_aa: CASSRGGTGGQGYTF
j_call: TRBJ2-1; cdr3_length: 15; v_call: TRBV28; clone_size: many; d_call: TRBD1; cdr3_nt: TGTGCCAGCAGTTTAAGGCCCGACAGGGGGGATGAGCAGTTCTTC; cdr3_aa: CASSLRPDRGDEQFF
j_call: TRBJ2-1; cdr3_length: 15; v_call: TRBV5-1; clone_size: many; d_call: TRBD2; cdr3_nt: TGCGCCAGCTATACTGGACTAGCGGACTACAATGAGCAGTTCTTC; cdr3_aa: CASYTGLADYNEQFF
j_call: TRBJ2-1; cdr3_length: 13; v_call: TRBV12-3/TRBV12-4; clone_size: NA; d_call: NA; cdr3_nt: TGTGCCAGCAGTTTAGGCAACCACAATGAGCAGTTCTTC; cdr3_aa: CASSLGNHNEQFF
j_call: TRBJ2-2; cdr3_length: 16; v_call: TRBV6-1; clone_size: few; d_call: NA; cdr3_nt: TGTGCCAGCAGTTCGCTCGGGGGGCGATTAACCGGGGAGCTGTTTTTT; cdr3_aa: CASSSLGGRLTGELFF
j_call: TRBJ1-6; cdr3_length: 12; v_call: TRBV6-1; clone_size: NA; d_call: NA; cdr3_nt: TGTGCCAGCACCGACCTTTTTTCACCCCTCCACTTT; cdr3_aa: CASTDLFSPLHF
j_call: TRBJ1-5; cdr3_length: 14; v_call: TRBV20-1; clone_size: NA; d_call: NA; cdr3_nt: TGCAGTGCCCAGTCGGGGCAGGGTCCTCAGCCCCAGCATTTT; cdr3_aa: CSAQSGQGPQPQHF
j_call: TRBJ1-2; cdr3_length: 17; v_call: TRBV4-2; clone_size: few; d_call: TRBD1; cdr3_nt: TGTGCCAGCAGCCAAGAAGGCGGACAGGGGTACAACTATGGCTACACCTTC; cdr3_aa: CASSQEGGQGYNYGYTF
j_call: TRBJ1-1; cdr3_length: 14; v_call: TRBV10-3; clone_size: many; d_call: TRBD1; cdr3_nt: TGTGCCATCAGTCCGGACAGGGGGAACACTGAAGCTTTCTTT; cdr3_aa: CAISPDRGNTEAFF
j_call: TRBJ1-1; cdr3_length: 16; v_call: TRBV5-1; clone_size: many; d_call: TRBD1; cdr3_nt: TGCGCCAGCAGCTACCAGACAGGGGGGAGTAACACTGAAGCTTTCTTT; cdr3_aa: CASSYQTGGSNTEAFF
j_call: TRBJ2-1; cdr3_length: 18; v_call: TRBV5-1; clone_size: NA; d_call: TRBD1; cdr3_nt: TGCGCCAGCAGCCCTGACGGGACAGGCCGACGCTACTACAATGAGCAGTTCTTC; cdr3_aa: CASSPDGTGRRYYNEQFF
j_call: TRBJ2-3; cdr3_length: 16; v_call: TRBV5-5; clone_size: many; d_call: TRBD1; cdr3_nt: TGTGCCAGCAGCTTCGGCGGGACAGGGGGGACAGATACGCAGTATTTT; cdr3_aa: CASSFGGTGGTDTQYF
j_call: TRBJ1-2; cdr3_length: 15; v_call: TRBV2; clone_size: NA; d_call: NA; cdr3_nt: TGTGCCAGGGGGATAGCGGGGGGCCGGAACTATGGCTACACCTTC; cdr3_aa: CARGIAGGRNYGYTF
j_call: TRBJ1-5; cdr3_length: 17; v_call: TRBV12-3/TRBV12-4; clone_size: many; d_call: TRBD1; cdr3_nt: TGTGCCAGCAGTTATAGGGGGCGCGGATTGAGCAATCAGCCCCAGCATTTT; cdr3_aa: CASSYRGRGLSNQPQHF